This TCR beta chain was recovered during a study of blood T cell repertoires in COVID-19. As processed by the authors: Amplification from reference gene primers served as the basis for estimated nucleated cell counts. Clones were read by immunoSEQ multiplex PCR, and TCRdb kept only the in-frame ones, dropping some. V, J and clone size reflect that table, while D and trimming were determined from the DNA. The sample records roughly 240,000 clones, roughly 82% being singletons. Trimming left V 3 bases short and J 4 bases short, with 13 bases between. The CDR3 consists of 15 residues. Germline CDR1 reads LNHDA; CDR2 reads SQIVND (reference sequence).

Sequencing was carried out using peripheral blood. The sequence was collected from a man aged 40-49 years who had recovered from COVID-19. The V and J genes are TRBV19 and TRBJ2-1; weak D call: TRBD1 (6 bases). The CDR3, as DNA: TGTGCCAGTAGTATCACAGGGCTAGCTTACAATGAGCAGTTCTTC. It encodes CASSITGLAYNEQFF.